Listed here are 10 T cell receptor beta chains from one sample, sequenced in a study of T cells in Graves' hyperthyroidism and ophthalmopathy. The source material, RNA transcripts, was used to amplify TCR beta CDR3 regions. With the HTBI primer set, the TCR CDR3 went through a first round of RT-PCR. Each CDR3 protein is one row after TCRdb ran MiXCR on the multiplex PCR reads. The sample yields about 350,000 distinct CDR3 sequences, 15% to 20% seen once. The sequenced sample was blood. The source is a woman between 18 and 29 years old with Graves' hyperthyroidism.

This clonotype was detected a few times. The rearrangement links TRBV12-3 or TRBV12-4 to TRBJ2-2; 9 nucleotides match TRBD1. The CDR3 has 18 amino acids. The trim removed 0 bases at V and 5 bases at J, leaving 10 bases unmatched. The CDR3 reads CASSLARGTGLGTGELFF. CDR3 nucleotides: TGTGCCAGCAGTTTAGCGCGAGGGACAGGGTTGGGGACCGGGGAGCTGTTTTTT.

This clonotype was seen repeatedly, ten times or more. V is TRBV7-3 and J is TRBJ2-7, with D possibly matching TRBD1 (5 bases). V was pared by 2 bases and J by 4 bases, with 12 bases between. The CDR3 is made up of 14 amino acids. Germline assignment: CDR1 SGHTA and CDR2 FQGTGA. CDR3: CASSLSPGLYEQYF. CDR3 bases: TGTGCCAGCAGCTTATCCCCAGGGCTTTACGAGCAGTACTTC.

The table lists this clonotype with many counts. This may be a read error: a much more frequent sequence differs by one nucleotide. The genes are TRBV6-5 and TRBJ1-1, with a weak D call TRBD1 (6 bases). The CDR3 loop spans 15 amino acids. V lost 6 bases to trimming and J lost 1 base, with 15 bases between them. Germline values: CDR1 MNHEY, CDR2 SVGAGI. CDR3 bases: TGTGCCAGCAGCTACAACAGGGAGGGGAACACTGAAGCTTTCTTT. Its translation: CASSYNREGNTEAFF.

This clonotype has a count of ten or more. This chain links TRBV30 with TRBJ1-2; D unclear. The CDR3 loop spans 13 amino acids. Trimming left V 1 base short and J 0 bases short, with 6 bases between. Germline CDR1 is GTSNPN and CDR2 is SVGIG (reference sequence). The CDR3 loop reads CAWSAAANYGYTF. The CDR3, as DNA: TGTGCCTGGAGTGCGGCTGCTAACTATGGCTACACCTTC. The full variable domain, with the rest looked up from reference TRBV30 and TRBJ1-2, is SQTIHQWPATLVQPVGSPLSLECTVEGTSNPNLYWYRQAAGRGLQLLFYSVGIGQISSEVPQNLSASRPQDRQFILSSKKLLLSDSGFYLCAWSAAANYGYTFGSGTRLTVV.

This clonotype was detected ten times or more. The chain is built from TRBV5-1 and TRBJ1-2, with D maybe TRBD1 (6 bases). This CDR3 contains 12 residues. The ends were cut back, 4 bases at V and 14 bases at J, with 18 bases in the middle. The germline V gene encodes CDR1 SGHRS and CDR2 YFSETQ. CDR3 loop: CASSPGGGGNTF. In DNA, the CDR3 is TGCGCCAGCAGCCCCGGAGGGGGAGGGAATACCTTC.

This clonotype was seen at least ten times. The J gene is TRBJ2-5, the V gene TRBV20-1; D is perhaps TRBD2 (6 bases). The V end lost 1 base, the J end lost 7 bases, and 10 bases lay between the germline ends. The CDR3 length is 12 residues. From germline, CDR1 is DFQATT and CDR2 SNEGSKA (reference sequence). The CDR3 DNA is TGCAGTGCTAGAGGTACCGGGAGGACCCAGTACTTC. This gives the protein CSARGTGRTQYF.

This clonotype has just one count. A read error may explain this, as a much larger clone is one base away. The conserved phenylalanine or tryptophan is not found at the CDR3 terminus, so this likely reflects a read error. The genes are TRBV2 and TRBJ2-7, with 10 bases that match TRBD2. The CDR3 is made up of 15 amino acids. Germline assignment: CDR1 SNHLY and CDR2 FYNNEI. With 5 bases clipped from V and 3 bases from J, the junction kept 7 bases outside the gene matches. This CDR3 is CASSTVAGGFYEQYL. The CDR3 DNA sequence: TGTGCCAGCAGTACGGTAGCGGGGGGTTTCTACGAGCAGTACTTG.

Ten or more counts support this clonotype. The chain couples TRBV7-8 to TRBJ2-5; 10 bases match TRBD1. V lost 5 bases, J lost 2 bases, and 8 bases stayed unmatched. The length of the CDR3 is 16 residues. From germline, CDR1 is SGHVS and CDR2 FQNEAQ. In nucleotides, the CDR3 is TGTGCCAGCAGCCCAGGGGGACAGGGGAGGCAAGAGACCCAGTACTTC. As protein: CASSPGGQGRQETQYF.

This clonotype came up many times. The chain combines TRBV6-1 with TRBJ1-3; D ambiguous. Deletions cut 3 bases from V and 4 bases from J, with 13 bases between. CDR1 and CDR2 from the germline V gene are MNHNS and SASEGT. CDR3 length equals 15 residues. CDR3 nucleotides: TGTGCCAGCAGTGAGGGAGCCCTCGACGGAAACACCATATATTTT. This codes for CASSEGALDGNTIYF.

This rearrangement joins TRBV5-1 to TRBJ1-2; 7 nucleotides line up with TRBD1. CDR1 SGHRS and CDR2 YFSETQ come from the germline V gene. J lost 1 base, V lost 4 bases, and 10 bases had no gene match. The CDR3 is 16 residues long. The CDR3 DNA is TGCGCCAGCAGCAAGGGACAGACGTTAATTAACTATGGCTACACCTTC. It is translated as CASSKGQTLINYGYTF.